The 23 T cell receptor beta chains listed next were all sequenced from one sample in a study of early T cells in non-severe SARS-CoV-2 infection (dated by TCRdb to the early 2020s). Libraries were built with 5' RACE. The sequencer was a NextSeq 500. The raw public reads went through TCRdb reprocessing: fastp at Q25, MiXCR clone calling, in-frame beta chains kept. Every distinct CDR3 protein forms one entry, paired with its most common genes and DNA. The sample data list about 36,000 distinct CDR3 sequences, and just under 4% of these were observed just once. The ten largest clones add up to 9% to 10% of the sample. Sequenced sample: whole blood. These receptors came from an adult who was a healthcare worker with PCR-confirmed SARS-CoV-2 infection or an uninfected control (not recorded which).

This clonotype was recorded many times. The CDR3 here is CASRPSTDTQYF. CDR3 sequence (DNA): TGTGCCAGCAGGCCTAGCACAGATACGCAGTATTTT. The V and J genes are TRBV5-4 and TRBJ2-3; D remains unclear. The V end lost 5 bases, the J end lost 0 bases, and 4 bases lay between the germline ends. The CDR3 consists of 12 residues. In germline, CDR1 is SGHNT, CDR2 YYREEE (reference sequence).

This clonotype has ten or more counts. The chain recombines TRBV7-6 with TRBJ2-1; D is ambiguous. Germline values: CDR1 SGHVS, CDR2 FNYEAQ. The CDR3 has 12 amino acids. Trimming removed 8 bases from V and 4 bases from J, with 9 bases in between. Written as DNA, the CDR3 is TGTGCCAGCGCCGGAACTTACAATGAGCAGTTCTTC. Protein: CASAGTYNEQFF.

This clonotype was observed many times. The CDR3: CASSLLAGTGTDTQYF. The CDR3 bases are TGTGCCAGCAGTTTATTAGCGGGAACGGGCACAGATACGCAGTATTTT. The rearrangement uses TRBV28 and TRBJ2-3, with 8 nucleotides matching TRBD2. The V segment lost 1 base and the J segment 1 base; nucleotides outside the gene matches: 4. The CDR3 sequence is 16 residues long. Germline-derived CDR1 and CDR2 are MDHEN and SYDVKM.

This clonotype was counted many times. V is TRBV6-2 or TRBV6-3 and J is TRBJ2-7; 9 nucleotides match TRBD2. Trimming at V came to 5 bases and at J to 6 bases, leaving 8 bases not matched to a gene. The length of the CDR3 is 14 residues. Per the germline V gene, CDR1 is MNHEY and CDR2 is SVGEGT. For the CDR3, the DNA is TGTGCCAGCAGTACGGCTAGCGGGACCTTCGAGCAGTACGTC. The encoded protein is CASSTASGTFEQYV.

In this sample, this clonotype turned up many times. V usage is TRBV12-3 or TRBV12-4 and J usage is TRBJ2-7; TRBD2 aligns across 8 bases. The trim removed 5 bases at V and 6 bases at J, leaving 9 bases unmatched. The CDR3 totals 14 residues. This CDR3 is CASSEAGLVIEQYF. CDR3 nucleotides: TGTGCCAGCAGTGAGGCGGGACTAGTTATCGAGCAGTACTTC.

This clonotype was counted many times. In DNA form, the CDR3 reads TGCAGCGTTTGGGTAAAGATTGATACGCAGTATTTT. This sequence encodes CSVWVKIDTQYF. V is TRBV29-1 and J is TRBJ2-3; no firm D call. The germline gives CDR1 SQVTM, CDR2 ANQGSEA. Trimming pared 5 bases from V and 6 bases from J, leaving 12 bases between. The CDR3 loop spans 12 amino acids.

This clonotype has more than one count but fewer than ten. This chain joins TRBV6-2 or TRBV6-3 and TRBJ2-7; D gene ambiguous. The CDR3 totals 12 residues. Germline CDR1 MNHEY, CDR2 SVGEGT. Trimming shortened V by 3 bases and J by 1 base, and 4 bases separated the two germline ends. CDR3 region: CASSYSSYEQYV. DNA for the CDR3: TGTGCCAGCAGTTATAGTTCCTACGAGCAGTACGTC.

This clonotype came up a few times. Written as DNA, the CDR3 is TGTGCCAGCACCTCGGACAGGGCGGATCAGTACGTC. Its protein product is CASTSDRADQYV. The rearrangement uses TRBV5-6 and TRBJ2-7, with 8 nucleotides matching TRBD1. The CDR3 is made up of 12 amino acids. Germline V CDR1 and CDR2: SGHDT, YYEEEE. The V gene end was trimmed by 6 bases and the J gene end by 10 bases; junction bases not matched to a gene: 9.

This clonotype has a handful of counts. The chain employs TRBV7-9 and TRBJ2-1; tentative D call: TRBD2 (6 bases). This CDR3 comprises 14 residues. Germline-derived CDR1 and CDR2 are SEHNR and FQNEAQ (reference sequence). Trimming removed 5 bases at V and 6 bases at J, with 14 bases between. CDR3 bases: TGTGCCAGCAGCATCCCTAGCGCCTCCAATGAGCAGTTCTTC. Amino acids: CASSIPSASNEQFF.

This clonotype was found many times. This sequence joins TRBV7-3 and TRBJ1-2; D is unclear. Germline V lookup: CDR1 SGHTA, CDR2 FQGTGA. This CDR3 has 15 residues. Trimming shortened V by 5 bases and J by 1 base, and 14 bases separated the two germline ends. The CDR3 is CASSPDPSFNYGYTF. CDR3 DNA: TGTGCCAGCAGCCCCGATCCAAGCTTTAACTATGGCTACACCTTC.

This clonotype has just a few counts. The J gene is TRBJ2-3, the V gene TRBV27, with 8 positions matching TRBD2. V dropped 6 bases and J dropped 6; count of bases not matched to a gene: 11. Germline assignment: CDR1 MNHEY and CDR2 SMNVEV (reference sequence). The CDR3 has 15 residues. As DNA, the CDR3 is TGTGCCAGCAGGTTAGATAGCGGGACTGATGATACGCAGTATTTT. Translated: CASRLDSGTDDTQYF.

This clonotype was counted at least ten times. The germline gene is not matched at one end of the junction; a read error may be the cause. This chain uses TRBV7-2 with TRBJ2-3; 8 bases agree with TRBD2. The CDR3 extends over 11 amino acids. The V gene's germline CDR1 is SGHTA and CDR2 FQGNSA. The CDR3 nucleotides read TGTGCCAGCAGCTTAGGACGACTAGCGAGTTTT. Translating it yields CASSLGRLASF.

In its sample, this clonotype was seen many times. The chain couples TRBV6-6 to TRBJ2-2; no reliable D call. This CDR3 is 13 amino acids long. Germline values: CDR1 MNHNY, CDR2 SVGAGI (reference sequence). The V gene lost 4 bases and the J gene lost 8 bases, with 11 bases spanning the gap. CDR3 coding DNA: TGTGCCAGCAGTTCCCTGAGCTCGGGGGAGCTGTTTTTT. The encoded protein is CASSSLSSGELFF.

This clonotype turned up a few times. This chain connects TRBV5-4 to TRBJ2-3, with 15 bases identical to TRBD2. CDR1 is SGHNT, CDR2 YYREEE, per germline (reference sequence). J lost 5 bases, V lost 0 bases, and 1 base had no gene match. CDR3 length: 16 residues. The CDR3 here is CASSLGGLAGGDTQYF. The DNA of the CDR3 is TGTGCCAGCAGCTTGGGGGGACTAGCGGGAGGAGATACGCAGTATTTT.

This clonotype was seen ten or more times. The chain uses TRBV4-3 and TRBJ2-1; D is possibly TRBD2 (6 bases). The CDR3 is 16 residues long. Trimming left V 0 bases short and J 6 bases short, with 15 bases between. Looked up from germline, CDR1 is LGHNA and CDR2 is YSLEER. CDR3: CASSQDTGSPFNEQFF. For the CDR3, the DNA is TGCGCCAGCAGCCAAGACACCGGGAGCCCGTTCAATGAGCAGTTCTTC.

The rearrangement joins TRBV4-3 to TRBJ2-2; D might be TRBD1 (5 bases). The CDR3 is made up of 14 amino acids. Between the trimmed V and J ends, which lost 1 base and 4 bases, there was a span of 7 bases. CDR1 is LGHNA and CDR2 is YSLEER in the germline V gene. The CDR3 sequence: CASSQGGGTGELFF. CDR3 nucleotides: TGCGCCAGCAGCCAAGGGGGCGGCACCGGGGAGCTGTTTTTT.

CDR3 region: CASSLSRVFYNEQFF. The CDR3 nucleotides read TGTGCCAGCAGCTTAAGTAGGGTATTCTACAATGAGCAGTTCTTC. The J gene is TRBJ2-1, the V gene TRBV11-2; D gene unclear. V was shortened by 2 bases and J by 3 bases, with 11 bases between the two germline ends. The CDR3 is made up of 15 amino acids. The V gene's germline CDR1 is SGHAT and CDR2 FQNNGV.

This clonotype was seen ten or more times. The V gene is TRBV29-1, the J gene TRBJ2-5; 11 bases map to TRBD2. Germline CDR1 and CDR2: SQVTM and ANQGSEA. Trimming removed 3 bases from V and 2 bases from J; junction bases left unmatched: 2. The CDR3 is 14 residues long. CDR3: CSVEASGRQETQYF. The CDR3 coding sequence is TGCAGCGTTGAGGCTAGCGGGAGGCAAGAGACCCAGTACTTC. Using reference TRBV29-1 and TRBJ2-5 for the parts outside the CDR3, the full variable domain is SAVISQKPSRDICQRGTSLTIQCQVDSQVTMMFWYRQQPGQSLTLIATANQGSEATYESGFVIDKFPISRPNLTFSTLTVSNMSPEDSSIYLCSVEASGRQETQYFGPGTRLLVL.

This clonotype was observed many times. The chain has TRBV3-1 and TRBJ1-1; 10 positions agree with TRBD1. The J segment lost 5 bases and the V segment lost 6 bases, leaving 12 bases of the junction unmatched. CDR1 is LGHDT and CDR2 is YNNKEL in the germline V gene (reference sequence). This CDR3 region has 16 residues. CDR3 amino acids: CASRRLWTGGRTEAFF. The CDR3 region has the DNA TGTGCCAGCAGACGACTTTGGACAGGGGGAAGGACTGAAGCTTTCTTT.

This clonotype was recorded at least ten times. CDR3 in amino acids: CASSLQTRTSGNNEQFF. CDR3 DNA: TGTGCCAGCAGCTTACAAACTCGGACTAGCGGGAACAATGAGCAGTTCTTC. The J gene is TRBJ2-1, the V gene TRBV7-2, with 12 bases matching TRBD2. This CDR3 region has 17 residues. The V gene's germline CDR1 is SGHTA and CDR2 FQGNSA. V dropped 2 bases and J dropped 5; count of bases not matched to a gene: 7.

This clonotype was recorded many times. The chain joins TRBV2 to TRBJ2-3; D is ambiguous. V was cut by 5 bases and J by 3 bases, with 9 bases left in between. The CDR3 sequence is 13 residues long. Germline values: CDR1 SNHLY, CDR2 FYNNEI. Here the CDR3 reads CASSTLGTDTQYF. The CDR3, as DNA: TGTGCCAGCAGTACCCTGGGAACAGATACGCAGTATTTT.

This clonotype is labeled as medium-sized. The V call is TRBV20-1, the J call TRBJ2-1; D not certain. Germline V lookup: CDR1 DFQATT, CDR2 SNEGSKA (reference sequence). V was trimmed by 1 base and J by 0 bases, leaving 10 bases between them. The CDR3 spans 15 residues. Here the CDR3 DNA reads TGCAGTGCTAGAGGAAGCAGTTACTCCTACAATGAGCAGTTCTTC. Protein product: CSARGSSYSYNEQFF.

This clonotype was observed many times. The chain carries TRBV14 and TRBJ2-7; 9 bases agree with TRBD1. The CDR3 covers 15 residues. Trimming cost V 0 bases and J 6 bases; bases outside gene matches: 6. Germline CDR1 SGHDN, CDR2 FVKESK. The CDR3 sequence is CASSQDVTGGIEQYF. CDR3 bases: TGTGCCAGCAGCCAAGATGTAACAGGGGGCATCGAGCAGTACTTC.